This T cell receptor (beta chain) stems from a study of tumor-infiltrating lymphocytes in localized non-small cell lung cancer. As for the study in general: Patients included smokers and never-smokers with various histologies, some sampled after neoadjuvant chemotherapy.

Assay used: immunoSEQ multiplex PCR; TCRdb lists only in-frame clones, some missing. The table shows roughly 15,000 clones, with around 75% occurring only once. Germline values: CDR1 SGHTA, CDR2 FQGNSA. This CDR3 is 14 amino acids long. V lost 2 bases and J 4 bases, leaving 11 bases between the germline ends. Sequenced: lung tumor tissue. The chain combines TRBV7-2 with TRBJ1-1; the D gene is possibly TRBD1 (5 bases). This sequence was found in a human donor with non-small cell lung cancer. DNA of the CDR3: TGTGCCAGCAGCTTACCAGGGAGGGGCACTGAAGCTTTCTTT. It codes for CASSLPGRGTEAFF.